This T cell receptor beta chain was obtained from a study of T cells after yellow fever vaccination. In the study overall: Libraries from low-cell-number fractions were prepared with the SMART-Seq v4 Ultra Low Input RNA kit. Whole-study findings and limits: A large majority of primary-vaccination clones showed up again after the booster (96% CD4, roughly 91% CD8).

For TCR, cDNA came from 5'RACE template switching, which added a universal primer site and UMIs. Using its own MiXCR run on the 5' RACE reads, TCRdb lists one record per CDR3 protein. The profile shows around 350,000 distinct CDR3 sequences, 6.2% of them singletons. The length of the CDR3 is 12 residues. Germline CDR1 is DFQATT and CDR2 is SNEGSKA (reference sequence). Trimming removed 6 bases at V and 2 bases at J, with 9 bases between. This clonotype was seen a few times. Its specificity is unknown. The chain joins TRBV20-1 to TRBJ2-3; no clear D gene. The TCR was taken from a man younger than 40 who received the YFV17D yellow fever vaccine. The sequencing used PBMCs, collected 5 days after the yellow fever booster vaccination. CDR3: CSAHSPTDTQYF. The CDR3 nucleotides read TGCAGTGCCCACTCCCCCACAGATACGCAGTATTTT.